This TCR beta chain was retrieved from a study of beta chain features in type 1 diabetes (dated by TCRdb to 2017 to 2018). Background on the whole study: Mean age, gender distribution, total cell number and subset yield did not differ between patients and healthy donors. A total of under 120,000,000 sorted cells were examined across all samples, and RNA yield correlated strongly with the number of cells per subset. The study compared TCRB repertoires of sorted circulating CD4+ T cell subsets between recently diagnosed type 1 diabetes patients and matched healthy donors. Naive and central memory subsets were obtained from all 30 or so donors, but regulatory and stem cell-like memory subsets were isolated from only 8 patients and roughly 8 healthy donors.

This clone has only a few counts. It has no known antigen specificity. Base qualities are missing; no much larger clone stands one base away. On the study overall, not on this receptor specifically: Sequencing cDNA rather than genomic DNA could over-represent highly expressing activated cells, although activation and CD3 levels did not differ between groups. Patients with type 1 diabetes made fewer insertions and deleted more nucleotides at VDJ recombination sites, implying thymic rearrangement abnormalities. PCR may preferentially amplify shorter templates, but because patient and control samples were amplified and corrected together, any resulting skew would affect both groups equally. Naive, central memory and regulatory TCRB repertoires appeared to be more similar among patients than among healthy donors. Type 1 diabetes patients showed a moderate but significant shortening of TCRB CDR3 length in all four CD4+ subsets. Because small numbers of individuals were included in the HLA sub-analyses, any influence of HLA type on TCRB rearrangement was left unresolved.

The CDR3 numbers 12 residues from cysteine through phenylalanine. Only CDR3 DNA remains: 36 bases, in frame from the first base. CDR1 and CDR2 (LNHDA, SQIVND) derive from the germline V gene (reference sequence). The V and J ends are trimmed by 5 bases and 6 bases, leaving 11 bases between them. All of the isolated RNA was reverse transcribed with the High Capacity cDNA Reverse Transcription Kit, so expressed TCRB transcripts were sequenced. Deep immunoSEQ sequencing was applied to naive, central memory and regulatory T cell samples, giving an average of roughly 3.5 million total reads per sample. After sorted cells were lysed in RLT buffer, RNA was extracted with DNase-treated RNeasy Micro or Mini kits, with the choice depending on cell number. Each cell subset was processed on its own to prevent cross-contamination, while patient and healthy donor samples were processed together. The immunoSEQ multiplex PCR was used to amplify TCRB sequences from cDNA, generating 87-bp fragments that spanned the CDR3 region. Sequencing of the amplicons was done on the Illumina HiSeq platform. Concerning the study's data processing: Synthetic template baselines were used to correct PCR bias computationally, reads within Hamming distance 2 were collapsed, and singletons that could not be merged were discarded. Reads were aligned to IMGT to assign V, D and J genes, CDR3 length, and insertions or deletions at six rearrangement sites. Within each subset, clonotype counts were normalized to the number of sorted cells before true diversity and Gini coefficients were calculated with the tcR R package. The overlap coefficient, calculated on TCRB nucleotide sequences, was used to measure repertoire sharing. Out-of-frame TCRB sequences from naive cells were analyzed as a proxy for the pre-selection repertoire. TCRdb obtained this table from immuneACCESS and retained in-frame rearrangements with V and J assigned. These tables miss some clones; where compared with another copy, unresolved V genes account for less than half of the shortfall, and the remainder is unexplained. That table supplies the V and J calls and clone size; D and trimming were determined from the DNA. The sample includes around 330,000 clones, with more than 9.5% observed a single time. More than 0.015% of the sample lies in the top ten.

Each donor gave one peripheral blood draw, roughly 110 mL on average, collected into heparinised tubes. Naive, central memory, regulatory and stem cell-like memory CD4+ T cells were sorted on a BD FACSAria II using a panel including CD45RO, CCR7, CD25, CD127, CD95 and CD27. Purity was above 95% for every sorted population. PBMCs were isolated right away by Lymphoprep density gradient centrifugation and were stained directly, without culture. So that batch effects would be minimized, each experiment stained and sorted samples in pairs, pairing one healthy donor with one patient. The sample consisted of naive CD4+ T cells from blood. The label giving this sample's cell subset or site can be read as: true naive CD4+ T cells. The sequence derives from a woman under 40 in good health. The chain was built from TRBV19 and TRBJ2-7; D gene: possibly TRBD2, on 5 matching bases. In nucleotides, the sequence is TGTGCCAGTAGTGACCCTCGGGGCGAGCAGTACTTC. This yields the protein CASSDPRGEQYF.